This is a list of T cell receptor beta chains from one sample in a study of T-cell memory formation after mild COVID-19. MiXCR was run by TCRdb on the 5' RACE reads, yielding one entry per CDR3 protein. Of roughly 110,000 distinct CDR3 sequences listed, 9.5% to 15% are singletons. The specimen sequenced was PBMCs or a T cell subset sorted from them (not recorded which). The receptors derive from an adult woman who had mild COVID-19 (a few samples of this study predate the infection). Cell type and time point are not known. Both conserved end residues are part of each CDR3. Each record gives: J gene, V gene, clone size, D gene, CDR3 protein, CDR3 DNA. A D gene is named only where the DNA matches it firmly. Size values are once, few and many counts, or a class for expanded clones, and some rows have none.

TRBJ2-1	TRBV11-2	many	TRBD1	CASSLALGQGENEQFF	TGTGCCAGCAGCTTAGCCCTAGGACAGGGTGAAAATGAGCAGTTCTTC
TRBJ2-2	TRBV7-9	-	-	CASSSIYQTRTENTGELFF	TGTGCCAGCAGCTCAATCTACCAGACCCGGACAGAGAACACCGGGGAGCTGTTTTTT
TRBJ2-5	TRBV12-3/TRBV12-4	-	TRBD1	CASTDREETQYF	TGTGCCAGCACGGACAGGGAGGAGACCCAGTACTTC
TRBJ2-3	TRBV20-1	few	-	CSANPQGPSTDTQYF	TGCAGTGCCAACCCGCAGGGTCCAAGCACAGATACGCAGTATTTT
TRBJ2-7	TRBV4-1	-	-	CASSQVSSNEQYF	TGCGCCAGCAGCCAAGTATCATCCAACGAGCAGTACTTC
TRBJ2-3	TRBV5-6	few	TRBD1	CASNPDRGPLDTQYF	TGTGCCAGCAACCCAGACAGGGGGCCTTTAGATACGCAGTATTTT
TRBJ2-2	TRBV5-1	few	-	CASSLALLGANTGELFF	TGCGCCAGCAGCTTGGCCCTCTTAGGAGCGAACACCGGGGAGCTGTTTTTT
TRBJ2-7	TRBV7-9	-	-	CAGSEADGEQYF	TGTGCCGGGTCCGAAGCCGATGGGGAGCAGTACTTC
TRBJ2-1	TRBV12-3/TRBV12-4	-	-	CASSSLDSNNEQFF	TGTGCCAGCAGTTCCTTGGACTCGAACAATGAGCAGTTCTTC
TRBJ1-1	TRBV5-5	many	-	CASSRTVGTEAFF	TGTGCCAGCAGCCGGACCGTGGGCACTGAAGCTTTCTTT
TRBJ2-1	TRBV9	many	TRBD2	CASSLSLSGSKNEQFF	TGTGCCAGCAGTCTTTCGCTGAGCGGGAGCAAAAATGAGCAGTTCTTC
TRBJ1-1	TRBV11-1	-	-	CASSLETDLNTEAFF	TGTGCCAGCAGCTTAGAGACAGATTTGAACACTGAAGCTTTCTTT
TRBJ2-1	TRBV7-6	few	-	CASSYSGGVTHEQFF	TGTGCCAGCAGCTACTCAGGCGGGGTTACTCATGAGCAGTTCTTC
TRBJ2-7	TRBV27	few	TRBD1	CASSLNRGLEQYF	TGTGCCAGCAGTTTAAACAGGGGGTTAGAGCAGTACTTC
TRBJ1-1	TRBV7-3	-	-	CASSWALNTEAFF	TGTGCCAGCAGCTGGGCCTTGAACACTGAAGCTTTCTTT
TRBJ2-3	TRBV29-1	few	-	CSVERGLDTQYF	TGCAGCGTTGAGCGAGGGTTAGATACGCAGTATTTT
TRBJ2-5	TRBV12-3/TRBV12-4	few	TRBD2	CASSLPGLAENQETQYF	TGTGCCAGCAGTTTGCCGGGACTAGCGGAAAACCAAGAGACCCAGTACTTC
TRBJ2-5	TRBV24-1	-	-	CATSDYSVQETQYF	TGTGCCACCAGTGATTATTCAGTTCAAGAGACCCAGTACTTC
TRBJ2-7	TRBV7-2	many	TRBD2	CASSFSTGGSSYEQYF	TGTGCCAGCAGCTTTTCGACGGGAGGGAGCTCCTACGAGCAGTACTTC
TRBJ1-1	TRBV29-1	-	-	CSVAGGENTEAFF	TGCAGCGTTGCGGGGGGTGAGAACACTGAAGCTTTCTTT
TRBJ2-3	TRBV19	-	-	CASSIAPLDTQYF	TGTGCCAGTAGTATAGCCCCTCTAGATACGCAGTATTTT
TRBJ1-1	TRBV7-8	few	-	CASSGGRGTEAFF	TGTGCCAGCAGCGGGGGAAGGGGCACTGAAGCTTTCTTT
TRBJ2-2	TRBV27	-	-	CASSLGGGAGELFF	TGTGCCAGCAGTTTAGGGGGGGGCGCCGGGGAGCTGTTTTTT
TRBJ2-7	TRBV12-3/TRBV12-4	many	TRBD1	CASSFPGTGDFYEQYF	TGTGCCAGCAGTTTCCCCGGGACAGGGGACTTCTACGAGCAGTACTTC
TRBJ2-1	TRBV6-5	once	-	CASSPGPRYNEQFF	TGTGCCAGCAGTCCGGGACCGCGTTACAATGAGCAGTTCTTC
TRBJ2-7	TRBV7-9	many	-	CASSPSTASYEQYF	TGTGCCAGCAGCCCTTCGACAGCCTCCTACGAGCAGTACTTC
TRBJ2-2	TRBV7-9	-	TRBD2	CASSTPGTSANTGELFF	TGTGCCAGCAGCACACCCGGGACTAGTGCGAACACCGGGGAGCTGTTTTTT
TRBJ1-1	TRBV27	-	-	CATSRGSMNTEAFF	TGTGCCACCTCTCGGGGTTCCATGAACACTGAAGCTTTCTTT
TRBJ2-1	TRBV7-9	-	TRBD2	CASSLGLAGKDEQFF	TGTGCCAGCAGCCTGGGGCTAGCGGGTAAAGATGAGCAGTTCTTC
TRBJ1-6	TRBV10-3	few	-	CAISRDRSPLHF	TGTGCCATCAGTCGGGACCGTTCACCCCTCCACTTT
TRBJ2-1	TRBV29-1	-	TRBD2	CSVKAGADLAENEQFF	TGCAGCGTGAAGGCTGGTGCGGACCTAGCGGAGAATGAGCAGTTCTTC
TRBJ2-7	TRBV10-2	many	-	CASSDYYEQYF	TGCGCCAGCAGTGACTACTACGAGCAGTACTTC
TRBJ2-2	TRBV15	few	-	CATGGSRGELFF	TGTGCCACCGGGGGGTCTCGCGGGGAGCTGTTTTTT
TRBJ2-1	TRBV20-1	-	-	CSARGLNEQFF	TGCAGTGCTAGAGGTTTGAATGAGCAGTTCTTC
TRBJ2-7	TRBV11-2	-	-	CASSLDLPGLGHSYEQYF	TGTGCCAGCAGCTTAGACCTACCGGGACTCGGGCACTCCTACGAGCAGTACTTC
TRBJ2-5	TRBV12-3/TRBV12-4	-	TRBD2	CASSPLAVMTSGGNQETQYF	TGTGCCAGCAGTCCCCTGGCGGTAATGACTAGCGGGGGGAACCAAGAGACCCAGTACTTC
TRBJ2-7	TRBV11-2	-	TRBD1	CASSPWTGTINEQYF	TGTGCCAGCAGCCCTTGGACAGGAACGATAAACGAGCAGTACTTC
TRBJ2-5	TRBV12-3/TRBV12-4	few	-	CASSLKLVGETQYF	TGTGCCAGCAGTTTAAAACTAGTCGGAGAGACCCAGTACTTC
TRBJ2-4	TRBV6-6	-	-	CASSVAYSEGAKNIQYF	TGTGCCAGCAGTGTGGCCTATTCGGAGGGGGCCAAAAACATTCAGTACTTC
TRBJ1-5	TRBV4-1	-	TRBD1	CASSQGTGEQPQHF	TGCGCCAGCAGCCAGGGGACAGGGGAACAGCCCCAGCATTTT
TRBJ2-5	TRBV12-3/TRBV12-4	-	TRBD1	CASSPPGGSQTQYF	TGTGCCAGCAGCCCCCCAGGGGGCAGTCAGACCCAGTACTTC
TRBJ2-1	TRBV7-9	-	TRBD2	CASSYTGLAPNEQFF	TGTGCCAGCAGCTACACCGGACTAGCTCCTAATGAGCAGTTCTTC
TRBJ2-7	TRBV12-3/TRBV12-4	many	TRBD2	CASSSLAGESYEQYF	TGTGCCAGCAGTTCTCTAGCGGGGGAGTCCTACGAGCAGTACTTC
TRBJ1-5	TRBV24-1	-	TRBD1	CATGQGLGNQPQHF	TGTGCCACCGGACAGGGACTCGGCAATCAGCCCCAGCATTTT
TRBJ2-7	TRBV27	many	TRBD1	CASSVSQGASYEQYF	TGTGCCAGCAGCGTCTCCCAGGGGGCCTCCTACGAGCAGTACTTC
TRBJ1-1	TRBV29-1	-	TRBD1	CSVHRGETEAFF	TGCAGCGTTCACAGGGGAGAGACTGAAGCTTTCTTT
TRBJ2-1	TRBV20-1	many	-	CSAQGFSYNEQFF	TGCAGTGCCCAGGGTTTTTCCTACAATGAGCAGTTCTTC
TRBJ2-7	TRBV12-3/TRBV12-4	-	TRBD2	CASSWTSGNPYEQYF	TGTGCCAGCAGTTGGACTAGCGGAAACCCTTACGAGCAGTACTTC
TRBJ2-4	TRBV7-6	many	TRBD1	CASSLEDRPENIQYF	TGTGCCAGCAGCTTAGAGGACAGGCCTGAGAACATTCAGTACTTC
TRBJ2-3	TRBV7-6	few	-	CASSLDLSANWGDTQYF	TGTGCCAGCAGCTTAGACCTCTCGGCGAACTGGGGGGATACGCAGTATTTT
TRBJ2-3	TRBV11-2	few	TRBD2	CASTGRASGGDTQYF	TGTGCCAGCACAGGCCGGGCTAGCGGGGGTGATACGCAGTATTTT
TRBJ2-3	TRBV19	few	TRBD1	CASSPDRVEADTQYF	TGTGCCAGTAGTCCAGACAGGGTGGAGGCAGATACGCAGTATTTT
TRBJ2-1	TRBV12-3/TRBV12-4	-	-	CASTNPLAGIYNEQFF	TGTGCCAGCACCAACCCCCTAGCAGGCATCTACAATGAGCAGTTCTTC